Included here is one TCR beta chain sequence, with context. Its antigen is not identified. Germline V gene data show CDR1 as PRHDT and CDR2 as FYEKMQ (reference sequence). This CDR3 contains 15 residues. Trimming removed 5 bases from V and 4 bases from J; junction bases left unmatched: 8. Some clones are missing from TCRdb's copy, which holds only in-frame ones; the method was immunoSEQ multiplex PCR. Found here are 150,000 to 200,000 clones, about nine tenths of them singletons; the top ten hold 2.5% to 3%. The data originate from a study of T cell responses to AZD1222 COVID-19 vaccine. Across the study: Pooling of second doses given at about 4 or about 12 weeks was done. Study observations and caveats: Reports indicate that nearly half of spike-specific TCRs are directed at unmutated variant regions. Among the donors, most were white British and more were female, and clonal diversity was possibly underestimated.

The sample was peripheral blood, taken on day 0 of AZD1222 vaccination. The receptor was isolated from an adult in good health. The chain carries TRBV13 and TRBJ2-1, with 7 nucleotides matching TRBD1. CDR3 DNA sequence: TGTGCCAGCAGCGGCCGGGACAGAGGGTACAATGAGCAGTTCTTC. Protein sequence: CASSGRDRGYNEQFF.